This T cell receptor beta chain was captured in a study of CD8+CD57+ T cells in acquired aplastic anemia. In the study overall: Healthy-donor CD4+ cells averaged roughly 9.8 million reads. Study-wide points: It was found that twenty-nine CD8+ CDR3 sequences were shared between patients and controls.

The study profiled TCR beta VDJ and CDR3 using genomic DNA as template. TCRdb redid the calling of the reads with MiXCR, one entry per CDR3 protein. This table has 150,000 to 200,000 distinct CDR3 sequences, about 60% appearing once. This clonotype turned up a few times. The target antigen is unknown. This CDR3 comprises 11 residues. V lost 3 bases to trimming and J lost 3 bases, with 4 bases between them. The germline gives CDR1 SQVTM, CDR2 ANQGSEA. The origin of this receptor is a human donor in good health. This chain joins TRBV29-1 and TRBJ2-3; D call uncertain. Sequencing used sorted CD4+, CD8+, or CD8+CD57+ T cells (not recorded which) from PBMCs. The CDR3 DNA reads as TGCAGCGTTGAGGCGACAGATACGCAGTATTTT. It yields the protein CSVEATDTQYF.